The 19 T cell receptor beta chains below come from one sample, sequenced in a study of blood T cell repertoires in COVID-19. The method was immunoSEQ multiplex PCR; TCRdb's version includes in-frame clones alone and lacks a portion of them. The data show around 150,000 clones, 88% seen once. Sequencing was done on a sample of PBMCs or T cells enriched from blood (not recorded which). The receptors originated from a woman between 50 and 59 years old who had recovered from COVID-19.

This chain uses TRBV6-2 or TRBV6-3 with TRBJ2-2; 8 positions agree with TRBD1. The CDR3 has 15 residues. Germline loops: CDR1 MNHEY, CDR2 SVGEGT. V shed 6 bases, J shed 8 bases, and the junction held 11 bases outside the gene matches. CDR3 residues: CASSLTSDRGGELFF. The CDR3 DNA follows: TGTGCCAGCAGCCTCACCTCCGACAGGGGTGGGGAGCTGTTTTTT.

The chain carries TRBV6-6 and TRBJ2-7, with D maybe TRBD1 (6 bases). The CDR3 is made up of 14 amino acids. V gave up 7 bases and J gave up 2 bases, with 15 bases separating them. From germline, CDR1 is MNHNY and CDR2 SVGAGI (reference sequence). The CDR3 sequence is CASKNRDGTYEQYF. The CDR3 coding sequence is TGTGCCAGCAAAAACAGGGACGGAACCTACGAGCAGTACTTC.

V is TRBV5-4 and J is TRBJ1-4; the D gene is possibly TRBD1 (5 bases). From germline, CDR1 is SGHNT and CDR2 YYREEE (reference sequence). This CDR3 has 14 amino acids. V lost 5 bases and J 5 bases, leaving 13 bases between the germline ends. CDR3 DNA: TGTGCCAGCAGTAGGGGCTCGCTCAATGAAAAACTGTTTTTT. Translation gives CASSRGSLNEKLFF.

The chain employs TRBV3-1 (or the pseudogene TRBV3-2) and TRBJ1-4; 8 bases fit TRBD1. The V and J ends lost 4 bases and 4 bases, in that order; junction bases with no gene match: 2. This CDR3 is built from 14 residues. Germline V gene lookup returns CDR1 LGHDT and CDR2 YNNKEL (reference sequence). The CDR3 is CASSLTGGNEKLFF. CDR3 nucleotide sequence: TGTGCCAGCAGCCTTACAGGGGGTAATGAAAAACTGTTTTTT.

The V and J genes are TRBV24-1 and TRBJ2-3; the match to TRBD2 covers 7 bases. The CDR3 runs 15 residues. CDR1 KGHDR and CDR2 SFDVKD come from the germline V gene. V trimming: 5 bases; J trimming: 2 bases; junction bases outside the gene matches: 6. The CDR3 sequence is CATSARGELTDTQYF. The CDR3, as DNA: TGTGCCACCAGTGCCCGGGGGGAACTCACAGATACGCAGTATTTT.

V gene TRBV7-9 combines with J gene TRBJ2-1; 9 nucleotides align to TRBD1. V lost 1 base, J lost 7 bases, and 5 bases stayed unmatched. CDR1 is SEHNR, CDR2 FQNEAQ, per germline (reference sequence). CDR3 size: 15 residues. CDR3 nucleotides: TGTGCCAGCAGCTTAGGGACAGGGGTCGATAATGAGCAGTTCTTC. It yields the protein CASSLGTGVDNEQFF. Full variable domain (remainder filled in from reference TRBV7-9 and TRBJ2-1): DTGVSQNPRHKITKRGQNVTFRCDPISEHNRLYWYRQTLGQGPEFLTYFQNEAQLEKSRLLSDRFSAERPKGSFSTLEIQRTEQGDSAMYLCASSLGTGVDNEQFFGPGTRLTVL.

This clone was observed a handful of times. The chain employs TRBV7-2 and TRBJ2-7; 9 positions agree with TRBD1. After removal of 4 bases from V and 1 base from J, the junction contained 5 bases not matched to a gene. The CDR3 contains 15 residues. The germline gives CDR1 SGHTA, CDR2 FQGNSA. CDR3 sequence (DNA): TGTGCCAGCAGCTCGGACAGGGGAGGGTCCTACGAGCAGTACTTC. Residues: CASSSDRGGSYEQYF.

The chain has TRBV21-1 and TRBJ2-7; TRBD1 reflects the table's D call only, with no check against the DNA. TRBV21-1 is an annotated pseudogene. CDR3 length equals 15 residues. The CDR3 spells CASTLGAGPLYEQYF. CDR3 sequence (DNA): TGTGCCAGCACCCTGGGGGCAGGGCCTCTTTACGAGCAGTACTTC.

This chain uses TRBV24-1 with TRBJ2-2; 7 nucleotides line up with TRBD1. Germline assignment: CDR1 KGHDR and CDR2 SFDVKD. This CDR3 has 15 amino acids. The trim removed 5 bases at V and 3 bases at J, leaving 5 bases unmatched. The CDR3, as DNA: TGTGCCACCAGTGGTCAGGGGGTGGACACCGGGGAGCTGTTTTTT. Translated: CATSGQGVDTGELFF.

This chain joins TRBV7-3 and TRBJ2-7; 12 bases are a match to TRBD1. Germline CDR1 reads SGHTA; CDR2 reads FQGTGA. The V gene end was trimmed by 3 bases and the J gene end by 4 bases; junction bases not matched to a gene: 4. CDR3 size: 15 residues. This CDR3 is CASSFGTGGKYEQYF. The CDR3, as DNA: TGTGCCAGCAGCTTCGGGACAGGGGGCAAGTACGAGCAGTACTTC.

This clone was observed at least ten times. The rearrangement joins TRBV7-2 to TRBJ2-3, with TRBD1 matching over 9 bases. V gave up 5 bases and J gave up 2 bases; unmatched junction bases: 5. This CDR3 is built from 15 residues. CDR1 and CDR2 from the germline V gene are SGHTA and FQGNSA. This chain's CDR3 is CASSLGTGSTDTQYF. The CDR3 coding sequence is TGTGCCAGCAGCCTCGGGACAGGGTCCACAGATACGCAGTATTTT. The variable domain in full, with the rest retrieved from reference TRBV7-2 and TRBJ2-3, is GAGVSQSPSNKVTEKGKDVELRCDPISGHTALYWYRQSLGQGLEFLIYFQGNSAPDKSGLPSDRFSAERTGGSVSTLTIQRTQQEDSAVYLCASSLGTGSTDTQYFGPGTRLTVL.

This sequence joins TRBV7-8 and TRBJ2-2; TRBD1 matches at 8 bases. The germline gives CDR1 SGHVS, CDR2 FQNEAQ. The CDR3 is made up of 17 amino acids. Unmatched junction bases numbered 4, after V lost 0 bases and J lost 1 base. The CDR3 DNA is TGTGCCAGCAGCTTAGCGGACAGGGATGTGAACACCGGGGAGCTGTTTTTT. Translated, it gives CASSLADRDVNTGELFF.

The chain recombines TRBV7-2 with TRBJ2-1, with 8 bases identical to TRBD1. This CDR3 spans 16 amino acids. CDR1 is SGHTA, CDR2 FQGNSA, per germline. V dropped 3 bases and J dropped 8; count of bases not matched to a gene: 12. The CDR3 spells CASSFKGAGGGDEQFF. For the CDR3, the DNA is TGTGCCAGCAGCTTCAAGGGGGCAGGGGGCGGAGATGAGCAGTTCTTC.

The chain links TRBV30 to TRBJ1-1; a weak D match, TRBD1 (6 bases). V was trimmed by 5 bases and J by 2 bases, leaving 12 bases between them. The germline V gene encodes CDR1 GTSNPN and CDR2 SVGIG (reference sequence). CDR3 length equals 13 residues. The CDR3 DNA follows: TGTGCCTGGTCGGGACAAAGTAACACTGAAGCTTTCTTT. As protein: CAWSGQSNTEAFF.

V is TRBV11-3 and J is TRBJ2-5, with D hard to call. The V gene lost 2 bases and the J gene lost 3 bases, with 16 bases spanning the gap. The CDR3 runs 16 residues. The germline V gene encodes CDR1 SGHNT and CDR2 YENEEA. CDR3 protein: CASSLLSQRREETQYF. The DNA of the CDR3 is TGTGCCAGCAGCTTACTTTCCCAGCGACGAGAAGAGACCCAGTACTTC.

The gene calls are TRBV6-1 and TRBJ2-3, with a possible D match to TRBD1 (6 bases). Deletions cut 6 bases from V and 5 bases from J, with 12 bases between. The CDR3 contains 13 residues. In germline, CDR1 is MNHNS, CDR2 SASEGT. The CDR3 region is CASSQGFLDTQYF. The CDR3 region has the DNA TGTGCCAGCAGCCAGGGGTTCCTAGATACGCAGTATTTT.

The V gene is TRBV18, the J gene TRBJ1-1, with 9 bases identical to TRBD1. V lost 6 bases and J lost 11; bases outside the gene matches: 10. Germline CDR1 and CDR2: KGHSH and LQKENI. This CDR3 contains 13 residues. This CDR3 reads CASSPGQGERAFF. CDR3 nucleotide sequence: TGTGCCAGCTCCCCGGGACAGGGTGAGCGGGCTTTCTTT.

The gene calls are TRBV7-2 and TRBJ2-3; a possible D gene is TRBD1 (6 bases). V was shortened by 5 bases and J by 3 bases, with 12 bases between the two germline ends. Germline V gives CDR1 SGHTA, CDR2 FQGNSA. This CDR3 region has 14 residues. The CDR3: CASSPWTETDTQYF. Here the CDR3 DNA reads TGTGCCAGCAGCCCCTGGACAGAAACAGATACGCAGTATTTT. The full variable domain, completed using reference TRBV7-2 and TRBJ2-3, is GAGVSQSPSNKVTEKGKDVELRCDPISGHTALYWYRQSLGQGLEFLIYFQGNSAPDKSGLPSDRFSAERTGGSVSTLTIQRTQQEDSAVYLCASSPWTETDTQYFGPGTRLTVL.

This clone was detected only a few times. This chain's CDR3 is CASSQDGAGEADTEAFF. CDR3 nucleotides: TGCGCCAGCAGCCAAGATGGTGCCGGAGAGGCGGACACTGAAGCTTTCTTT. The V gene is TRBV4-3, the J gene TRBJ1-1; D remains ambiguous. The CDR3 length is 17 residues. From germline, CDR1 is LGHNA and CDR2 YSLEER. V dropped 0 bases and J dropped 3 bases, with 17 bases sitting between them.